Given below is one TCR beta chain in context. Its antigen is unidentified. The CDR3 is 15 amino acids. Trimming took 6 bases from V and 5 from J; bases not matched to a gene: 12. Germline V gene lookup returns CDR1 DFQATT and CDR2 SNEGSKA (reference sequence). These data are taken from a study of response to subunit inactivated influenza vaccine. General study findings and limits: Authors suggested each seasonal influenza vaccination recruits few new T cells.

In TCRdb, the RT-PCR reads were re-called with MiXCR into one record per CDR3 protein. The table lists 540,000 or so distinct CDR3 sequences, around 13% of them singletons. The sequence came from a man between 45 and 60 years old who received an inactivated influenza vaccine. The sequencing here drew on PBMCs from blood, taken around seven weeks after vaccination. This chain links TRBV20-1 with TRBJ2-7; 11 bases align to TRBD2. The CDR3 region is CSAKAPTSGKNEQYF. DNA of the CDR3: TGCAGTGCAAAAGCCCCGACTAGCGGGAAGAACGAGCAGTACTTC.